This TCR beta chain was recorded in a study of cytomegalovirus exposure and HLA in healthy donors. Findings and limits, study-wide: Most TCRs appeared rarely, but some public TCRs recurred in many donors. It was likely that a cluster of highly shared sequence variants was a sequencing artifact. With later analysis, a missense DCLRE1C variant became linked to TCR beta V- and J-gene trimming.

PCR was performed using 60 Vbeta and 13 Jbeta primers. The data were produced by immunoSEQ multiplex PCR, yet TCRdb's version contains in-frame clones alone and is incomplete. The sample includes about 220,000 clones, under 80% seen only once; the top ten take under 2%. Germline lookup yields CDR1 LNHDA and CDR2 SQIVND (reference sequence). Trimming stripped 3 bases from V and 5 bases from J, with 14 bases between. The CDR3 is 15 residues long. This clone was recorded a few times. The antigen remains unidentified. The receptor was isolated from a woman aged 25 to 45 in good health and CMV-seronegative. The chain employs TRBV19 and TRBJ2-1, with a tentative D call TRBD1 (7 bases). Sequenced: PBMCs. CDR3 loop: CASSIQGGRDNEQFF. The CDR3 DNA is TGTGCCAGTAGTATTCAGGGGGGTCGGGACAATGAGCAGTTCTTC.